This T cell receptor beta chain was sequenced for a study of CXCR3-negative and CXCR3-positive naive CD8 T cells. It was by 5' RACE with UMI labels that the TRB cDNA libraries were prepared. TCRdb reprocessed the 5' RACE reads and stores each CDR3 protein as one record, lacking DNA. The specimen's table records about 62,000 distinct CDR3 sequences. The CDR3 spans 15 residues. Germline values: CDR1 MDHEN, CDR2 SYDVKM. The sample taken for sequencing was naive CXCR3- CD8+ T cells from blood. Subset indicated: CD45RO-CCR7+CD27+CD95- naive CD8+ T cells lacking CXCR3 (TNR3-). This sequence joins TRBV28 and TRBJ1-3. The receptor was isolated from a human donor in good health. Some clones in this sample may be carry-over from other donors' samples. CDR3 sequence reads: CASSFASGSGNTIYF.